These 2 T cell receptor beta chains share one sample of origin, sequenced in a study of blood T cell repertoires in COVID-19. Profiling relied on immunoSEQ multiplex PCR, and the TCRdb table lists in-frame clones only, not all of them. The top ten clones hold over 0.85% of a sample with more than 120,000 clones, approximately 88% of them seen once. The sequenced sample consisted of peripheral blood. These receptors were collected from a woman between 45 and 60 years old with acute or convalescent COVID-19.

The chain joins TRBV11-2 to TRBJ2-1, with TRBD2 matching 13 bases. Germline V gene data show CDR1 as SGHAT and CDR2 as FQNNGV. Germline trimming cut 1 base from V and 3 bases from J; bases unmatched to any gene: 3. This CDR3 comprises 17 residues. The CDR3 region has the DNA TGTGCCAGCAGCTTAGGACTAGCGGGAGGTATCTACAATGAGCAGTTCTTC. This encodes CASSLGLAGGIYNEQFF.

Regarding this clone: Additional DNA sequences in this sample encode the identical CDR3. This sequence joins TRBV6-6 and TRBJ1-3; D perhaps matches TRBD1 (5 bases). CDR3 length equals 14 residues. Germline CDR1 reads MNHNY; CDR2 reads SVGAGI (reference sequence). Trimming shortened V by 2 bases and J by 2 bases, and 7 bases separated the two germline ends. CDR3 nucleotide sequence: TGTGCCAGCAGTTACGGGACTGCTGGAAACACCATATATTTT. This sequence encodes CASSYGTAGNTIYF.